Presented here are 17 T cell receptor beta chains from one specimen sequenced in a study of neurological immune-mediated disorders (dated by TCRdb to between 2017 and 2020). The library came from 5' RACE. Sequenced using an Illumina HiSeq 2500. Clones were called with MiXCR by TCRdb after fastp trimmed the public reads at Q25, and only in-frame beta chains were retained. Rows with a matching CDR3 protein are joined into one entry that keeps the most common DNA and genes. This sample comprises approximately 84,000 distinct CDR3 sequences, 3.5% to 4.5% of them detected only once. The top ten clones comprise around 5% of the sample. What this sample's time point label stands for: longitudinal time-point 3. Sequences were obtained from PBMCs. The receptor source for this set is a woman in her sixties or seventies with multiple sclerosis.

For this clonotype: This may be a read error: a much more frequent sequence differs by one nucleotide. The rearrangement uses TRBV7-9 and TRBJ1-1; TRBD1 is a possible D gene (6 bases). Germline CDR1 and CDR2: SEHNR and FQNEAQ (reference sequence). The CDR3 has 14 amino acids. The CDR3: CANSFDGQGTEAFF. CDR3 coding DNA: TGTGCCAACAGCTTTGATGGGCAGGGGACTGAAGCTTTCTTT.

This clonotype was recorded many times. The rearrangement joins TRBV30 to TRBJ2-7; D not certain. Trimming took 0 bases from V and 8 from J, leaving 17 bases between them. Germline V gene sequence: CDR1 GTSNPN, CDR2 SVGIG (reference sequence). The CDR3 runs 14 residues. The CDR3 protein is CAWSVIGPRVQQYF. CDR3 sequence (DNA): TGTGCCTGGAGTGTTATAGGCCCCCGGGTCCAGCAGTACTTC. Filled out from reference TRBV30 and TRBJ2-7, the complete variable domain reads SQTIHQWPATLVQPVGSPLSLECTVEGTSNPNLYWYRQAAGRGLQLLFYSVGIGQISSEVPQNLSASRPQDRQFILSSKKLLLSDSGFYLCAWSVIGPRVQQYFGPGTRLTVT.

This clonotype was detected ten times or more. V usage is TRBV4-1 and J usage is TRBJ1-4, with a tentative D call TRBD1 (6 bases). The length of the CDR3 is 16 residues. V was pared by 0 bases and J by 8 bases, with 16 bases between. Germline V lookup: CDR1 MGHRA, CDR2 YSYEKL. In nucleotides, the CDR3 is TGCGCCAGCAGCCAAGAGAGGCGTAAAAGGGGGGAAAAACTGTTTTTT. Protein product: CASSQERRKRGEKLFF.

At least ten counts were recorded for this clonotype. The CDR3 here is CASSDARDNYGYTF. The CDR3 region has the DNA TGTGCCAGCAGTGACGCAAGAGATAACTATGGCTACACCTTC. The V call is TRBV2, the J call TRBJ1-2, with unresolved D. This CDR3 comprises 14 residues. V dropped 3 bases and J dropped 1 base, with 9 bases sitting between them. Germline CDR1 reads SNHLY; CDR2 reads FYNNEI. The variable domain in full, completed from reference TRBV2 and TRBJ1-2, reads EPEVTQTPSHQVTQMGQEVILRCVPISNHLYFYWYRQILGQKVEFLVSFYNNEISEKSEIFDDQFSVERPDGSNFTLKIRSTKLEDSAMYFCASSDARDNYGYTFGSGTRLTVV.

This clonotype has a count of ten or more. The chain has TRBV5-1 and TRBJ2-3; tentative D call: TRBD1 (7 bases). CDR3 length equals 13 residues. Germline-derived CDR1 and CDR2 are SGHRS and YFSETQ. Trimming shortened V by 4 bases and J by 6 bases, and 12 bases separated the two germline ends. The CDR3 DNA is TGCGCCAGCAGCGGAGGGACAGTGGATACGCAGTATTTT. Translated: CASSGGTVDTQYF.

This clonotype was seen at least ten times. The chain links TRBV7-2 to TRBJ2-5, with 7 bases that match TRBD2. V shed 1 base, J shed 3 bases, and the junction held 2 bases outside the gene matches. The germline V gene has CDR1 SGHTA and CDR2 FQGNSA. The CDR3 length is 14 residues. CDR3 in amino acids: CASSLELAEETQYF. The DNA for the CDR3 is TGTGCCAGCAGCTTAGAGCTAGCGGAAGAGACCCAGTACTTC.

This clonotype has ten or more counts. V gene TRBV12-3 or TRBV12-4 combines with J gene TRBJ2-2, with TRBD1 matching 7 bases. The ends lost 4 bases at V and 5 bases at J; junction bases unmatched: 7. The CDR3 runs 15 residues. The CDR3 DNA sequence: TGTGCCAGCAGTTCGCGCTTACAGGGGACCGGGGAGCTGTTTTTT. It translates to CASSSRLQGTGELFF.

This clonotype was counted many times. The V and J genes are TRBV12-3 or TRBV12-4 and TRBJ1-1, with D possibly TRBD1 on 5 matching bases. CDR3 length: 13 residues. The germline V and J ends were trimmed by 6 bases and 4 bases, with 12 bases remaining between them. The CDR3 region is CASSSGEGTEAFF. The CDR3, as DNA: TGTGCCAGCAGCTCGGGGGAGGGCACTGAAGCTTTCTTT.

This clonotype was detected many times. The gene calls are TRBV5-4 and TRBJ2-1; 14 bases are shared with TRBD2. The CDR3 runs to 16 residues. Germline V gene sequence: CDR1 SGHNT, CDR2 YYREEE (reference sequence). The J segment lost 8 bases and the V segment lost 4 bases, leaving 8 bases of the junction unmatched. The CDR3 region has the DNA TGTGCCAGCAGCAAGGGACTAGCGGGGGCGACGGATGAGCAGTTCTTC. It translates to CASSKGLAGATDEQFF. Filled out from reference TRBV5-4 and TRBJ2-1, the complete variable domain reads ETGVTQSPTHLIKTRGQQVTLRCSSQSGHNTVSWYQQALGQGPQFIFQYYREEENGRGNFPPRFSGLQFPNYSSELNVNALELDDSALYLCASSKGLAGATDEQFFGPGTRLTVL.

To note about this clonotype: This may come from a read error, since a much larger clone is one base off. The V gene is TRBV7-8, the J gene TRBJ1-4, with no clear D. Germline CDR1 SGHVS, CDR2 FQNEAQ. This CDR3 is built from 16 residues. The chain's CDR3 is CASSLRENLANEKPFF. In DNA, the CDR3 is TGTGCCAGCAGCTTGAGAGAGAATCTCGCTAATGAAAAACCGTTTTTT.

Many counts were recorded for this clonotype. V and J are TRBV7-2 and TRBJ1-2; no firm D call. The CDR3 has 13 residues. Per the germline V gene, CDR1 is SGHTA and CDR2 is FQGNSA. The germline V and J ends were trimmed by 5 bases and 4 bases, with 11 bases remaining between them. The CDR3: CASSPDGIYGYTF. In nucleotides, the CDR3 is TGTGCCAGCAGCCCCGACGGGATCTATGGCTACACCTTC.

This clonotype was seen ten or more times. J is TRBJ2-3 and V is TRBV10-3; D not certain. The CDR3 loop spans 18 amino acids. CDR1 is ENHRY, CDR2 SYGVKD, per germline. The V end lost 0 bases, the J end lost 0 bases, and 16 bases lay between the germline ends. CDR3 region: CAISESTSRYSSTDTQYF. CDR3 bases: TGTGCCATCAGTGAGTCCACCAGCCGTTATTCTAGCACAGATACGCAGTATTTT.

This clonotype was seen ten or more times. The rearrangement links TRBV24-1 to TRBJ2-1, with 7 bases matching TRBD1. Germline V gene data show CDR1 as KGHDR and CDR2 as SFDVKD. Losses at the gene ends were 2 bases for V and 3 bases for J; bases not matched to a gene: 3. This CDR3 is built from 15 residues. The CDR3 loop reads CATSDSGGIYNEQFF. The CDR3, as DNA: TGTGCCACCAGTGATTCAGGGGGTATCTACAATGAGCAGTTCTTC.

This clonotype was counted many times. The rearrangement joins TRBV3-1 to TRBJ1-2; no definite D call. The CDR3 is 13 residues long. CDR1 LGHDT and CDR2 YNNKEL come from the germline V gene (reference sequence). The V gene lost 5 bases and the J gene lost 8 bases, with 15 bases spanning the gap. The CDR3 sequence: CASSKGLGEGYTF. The CDR3 region has the DNA TGTGCCAGCAGCAAAGGGCTTGGGGAAGGCTACACCTTC.

This clonotype was recorded at least ten times. The CDR3: CASSLQVSSYEQYF. For the CDR3, the DNA is TGCGCCAGCAGCTTGCAGGTCAGTTCCTACGAGCAGTACTTC. The chain has TRBV5-1 and TRBJ2-7, with unresolved D. The V end was cut by 1 base, the J end by 1 base, with 9 bases between. Germline CDR1 SGHRS, CDR2 YFSETQ. CDR3 length: 14 amino acids.

This clonotype was observed at least ten times. The chain has TRBV21-1 and TRBJ1-6; the table's D call of TRBD1 was not tested on the DNA. TRBV21-1 is termed a pseudogene. This CDR3 is built from 14 residues. The CDR3 nucleotides are TGTGCCAGCAGCATCGGACAGGAAGTTTCACCCCTCCACTTT. Protein sequence: CASSIGQEVSPLHF.

This clonotype occurred many times. CDR3 loop: CASSLTGSGTDTQYF. The CDR3 DNA reads as TGTGCCAGCAGTTTGACAGGGTCGGGCACAGATACGCAGTATTTT. The rearrangement joins TRBV28 to TRBJ2-3; 7 nucleotides line up with TRBD1. Germline CDR1 reads MDHEN; CDR2 reads SYDVKM. The V segment lost 3 bases and the J segment 1 base; nucleotides outside the gene matches: 4. The CDR3 has 15 amino acids.